A selection of T cell receptor beta chains follows, all from one sample in a study of technical replicates of blood from a few donors. The protocol was immunoSEQ multiplex PCR, while the TCRdb copy is restricted to in-frame clones and leaves out a portion. The sample shows tens of thousands of clones, just under 97% of them seen only once. Sequences were obtained from T cells isolated from PBMCs. The receptors shown here come from a human donor in good health. The CDR3 runs from the conserved cysteine through the conserved F or W. A D gene is named only where the DNA matches it firmly. A clone size is listed for some rows: how often the clone was seen (once, few, many), or a class if it is expanded.

NA | TRBJ1-1 | TRBV2 | NA | CASSFGQTLPLNTEAFF | TGTGCCAGCAGTTTCGGACAGACTCTGCCTTTGAACACTGAAGCTTTCTTT
NA | TRBJ1-3 | TRBV13 | NA | CASSSGYGGNTIYF | TGTGCCAGCAGCTCGGGTTACGGTGGAAACACCATATATTTT
once | TRBJ1-1 | TRBV30 | NA | CAWSVLFGTEAFF | TGTGCCTGGAGTGTACTTTTTGGCACTGAAGCTTTCTTT
once | TRBJ2-7 | TRBV28 | TRBD2 | CASSLLEGGGGRPFF | TGTGCCAGCAGTTTATTAGAGGGTGGTGGCGGGAGGCCCTTCTTC
NA | TRBJ1-3 | TRBV6-5 | NA | CASSYSGLFSGNTIYF | TGTGCCAGCAGTTACTCGGGACTCTTCTCTGGAAACACCATATATTTT
NA | TRBJ1-1 | TRBV6-1 | TRBD1 | CASPRRGLNTEAFF | TGTGCCAGCCCCAGAAGGGGGCTGAACACTGAAGCTTTCTTT
NA | TRBJ1-2 | TRBV10-1 | NA | CASNARISTGQPGEDGYTF | TGCGCCAGCAATGCTAGAATCTCGACCGGACAGCCCGGAGAGGATGGCTACACCTTC
NA | TRBJ1-2 | TRBV27 | TRBD1 | CASSRGTGLHGYTF | TGTGCCAGCAGTAGAGGGACAGGATTACATGGCTACACCTTC
NA | TRBJ2-3 | TRBV29-1 | TRBD2 | CSVSGTSTDTQYF | TGCAGCGTAAGCGGGACTAGCACAGATACGCAGTATTTT
NA | TRBJ2-7 | TRBV27 | TRBD2 | CASSTAQGLAGAFGNYEQYF | TGTGCCAGCAGCACAGCTCAGGGACTAGCGGGGGCCTTCGGGAACTACGAGCAGTACTTC
NA | TRBJ2-7 | TRBV5-1 | NA | CASVLGVGSYEQYF | TGCGCCAGCGTTCTCGGGGTTGGCTCCTACGAGCAGTACTTC
NA | TRBJ2-7 | TRBV6-6 | TRBD1 | CASSYKQGASYEQYF | TGTGCCAGCAGTTACAAGCAGGGGGCGTCCTACGAGCAGTACTTC
NA | TRBJ1-2 | TRBV30 | NA | CAWSVGNRVDGYTF | TGTGCCTGGAGTGTAGGTAACAGGGTTGATGGCTACACCTTC
NA | TRBJ2-3 | TRBV25-1 | NA | CASSTGLLGTDTQYF | TGTGCCAGCAGCACAGGTTTATTAGGTACAGATACGCAGTATTTT
NA | TRBJ2-3 | TRBV9 | NA | CASSVGPKGTGGTDTQYF | TGTGCCAGCAGCGTAGGCCCCAAGGGGACGGGAGGCACAGATACGCAGTATTTT
NA | TRBJ1-1 | TRBV7-9 | NA | CASSRTAATEAFF | TGTGCCAGCAGCCGTACCGCGGCCACTGAAGCTTTCTTT
NA | TRBJ2-2 | TRBV2 | NA | CASSVQGLLNGELFF | TGTGCCAGCAGTGTGCAGGGCCTTTTAAACGGGGAGCTGTTTTTT